Listed below are T cell receptor beta chains from one sample, sequenced in a study of response to subunit inactivated influenza vaccine. TCRdb processed the RT-PCR reads anew with MiXCR; each CDR3 protein has one entry. The sample holds about 500,000 distinct CDR3 sequences, about 7.2% seen once. Material: PBMCs from blood, obtained around 2 years after vaccination. The source is a man between 50 and 75 years old who received an inactivated influenza vaccine. CDR3s include the opening cysteine and the closing phenylalanine or tryptophan. The D gene is left open where the match is weak. Clone size is shown for a subset of rows, as once, few, many or a class of expanded clone.

d_call j_call v_call clone_size cdr3_nt cdr3_aa
. TRBJ2-2 TRBV24-1 few TGTGCCACCATGAGCCTCGGGGAGCTGTTTTTT CATMSLGELFF
. TRBJ2-3 TRBV30 . TGTGCCTGGAAGTTTAGTGCAGGGGTAAAGTCCACAGATACGCAGTATTTT CAWKFSAGVKSTDTQYF
. TRBJ2-2 TRBV3-1 many TGTGCCAGCAGCCAAGCGGGAATAACCGGGGAGCTGTTTTTT CASSQAGITGELFF
. TRBJ2-2 TRBV5-1 many TGCGCCAGCAGCGCGGGACAGACTCTTTCCGGGGAGCTGTTTTTT CASSAGQTLSGELFF
TRBD1 TRBJ1-4 TRBV7-2 many TGTGCCAGCAGCCAGCAGGGGGGAACTAATGAAAAACTGTTTTTT CASSQQGGTNEKLFF
. TRBJ2-1 TRBV29-1 . TGCAGCGTTGAACCTCGACGGGGCTACAATGAGCAGTTCTTC CSVEPRRGYNEQFF
TRBD2 TRBJ2-7 TRBV20-1 . TGCAGTGCTAGACGACCAGGACTAGCGGGAGCCTACGAGCAGTACTTC CSARRPGLAGAYEQYF
. TRBJ2-7 TRBV4-3 . TGCGCCAGCAGCCAAGACCACGAAAGCTCCTACGAGCAGTACTTC CASSQDHESSYEQYF
TRBD2 TRBJ2-1 TRBV20-1 many TGCAGTGCTAGTGAATTGGGGACTAGCGGGACCCAGCAGTTCTTC CSASELGTSGTQQFF
TRBD1 TRBJ1-6 TRBV20-1 few TGCAGTGCTAAGACAGGGGGCGATAATTCACCCCTCCACTTT CSAKTGGDNSPLHF
. TRBJ1-5 TRBV7-2 many TGTGCCAGCAGCTTAGAAGGGGTACAACAGCCCCAGCATTTT CASSLEGVQQPQHF
. TRBJ2-7 TRBV6-5 few TGTGCCAGCAGTTACTTCTCCCCGGGAATGGGTGAGCAGTACTTC CASSYFSPGMGEQYF
TRBD2 TRBJ2-2 TRBV9 . TGTGCCAGCAGAGGACTAGCGGGAGCCGGGGAGCTGTTTTTT CASRGLAGAGELFF
. TRBJ2-1 TRBV4-3 many TGCGCCAGCAGCCAAGAAACGGCATCTGGCAATGAGCAGTTCTTC CASSQETASGNEQFF
. TRBJ2-5 TRBV5-1 . TGCGCCAGCAGCTTGGTGGGGGTCGGCAGGGAGGAGACCCAGTACTTC CASSLVGVGREETQYF
. TRBJ1-2 TRBV12-3/TRBV12-4 few TGTGCCAGCGCCTGGGACACCTCCTATGGCTACACCTTC CASAWDTSYGYTF
. TRBJ1-5 TRBV28 few TGTGCCAGCAGTTTATTTCGGCCTTTGGGCAATCAGCCCCAGCATTTT CASSLFRPLGNQPQHF
. TRBJ1-1 TRBV6-5 . TGTGCCAGCAGTTACCCGACGCAGGGCGGCACTGAAGCTTTCTTT CASSYPTQGGTEAFF
TRBD2 TRBJ2-1 TRBV4-3 many TGCGCCAGCAGCCAAAGTCCGGGACTAGGAGGACGCAATGAGCAGTTCTTC CASSQSPGLGGRNEQFF
TRBD2 TRBJ2-5 TRBV10-3 many TGTGCCATCAGTGAGCTAGCGGGGGGCGAACAAGAGACCCAGTACTTC CAISELAGGEQETQYF
TRBD1 TRBJ1-2 TRBV5-1 many TGCGCCAGCAGCCTGTTGACAGGGGCCTATGGCTACACCTTC CASSLLTGAYGYTF
. TRBJ2-7 TRBV2 . TGTGCCAGCACCGCGGACACTAGCTCCTACGAGCAGTACTTC CASTADTSSYEQYF
. TRBJ2-3 TRBV7-3 few TGTGCCAGCAGCGTGGAGGGCCGAGGTGCCACAGATACGCAGTATTTT CASSVEGRGATDTQYF
. TRBJ2-7 TRBV20-1 . TGCAGTGCTAGGACCGGGGTCCACCCCTACGAGCAGTACTTC CSARTGVHPYEQYF
. TRBJ2-7 TRBV12-3/TRBV12-4 few TGTGCCAGCAGCCCCCATACCTACGAGCAGTACTTC CASSPHTYEQYF
. TRBJ2-3 TRBV4-3 many TGCGCCAGCAGCCCTCACGACCCCACAGATACGCAGTATTTT CASSPHDPTDTQYF
TRBD2 TRBJ2-1 TRBV3-1 many TGTGCCAGCAGCCCCCGACTAGCCCACTCCTACAATGAGCAGTTCTTC CASSPRLAHSYNEQFF
. TRBJ2-7 TRBV4-2 many TGTGCCAGCAGCCAAGATTGGGGGAGCGAGCAGTACTTC CASSQDWGSEQYF
TRBD1 TRBJ1-1 TRBV7-6 many TGTGCCAGCAGCTCTAAATTCGACAGGGCCCACACTGAAGCTTTCTTT CASSSKFDRAHTEAFF
. TRBJ2-7 TRBV5-1 many TGCGCCAGCAGCTTGATGGATGGCGAGCAGTACTTC CASSLMDGEQYF
. TRBJ1-4 TRBV4-3 many TGCGCCAGCAGCCAAGATCCCCGGGGGCATTTGAATGAAAAACTGTTTTTT CASSQDPRGHLNEKLFF
. TRBJ2-4 TRBV28 . TGTGCCAGCGGAAGTGGTCTAGCCGCCAAAAACATTCAGTACTTC CASGSGLAAKNIQYF
TRBD1 TRBJ2-3 TRBV6-1 . TGTGCGAGCAGTAAGGACAGGGAAGATAAGCAGTATTTT CASSKDREDKQYF
. TRBJ2-7 TRBV20-1 few TGCAGTGCTAGCGCCGGTCCCCCCTACGAGCAGTACTTC CSASAGPPYEQYF
. TRBJ2-1 TRBV6-2/TRBV6-3 . TGTACCAGCAGTTATACGGGGTCGGCAGGTGAGCAGTTCTTC CTSSYTGSAGEQFF
TRBD1 TRBJ2-3 TRBV20-1 few TGCAGTGCTCCAGAGCAGGGGGCGAAAGATACGCAGTATTTT CSAPEQGAKDTQYF
. TRBJ1-4 TRBV20-1 . TGCAGTGCTAGAGTACCAGGAGACTATAATGAAAAACTGTTTTTT CSARVPGDYNEKLFF
. TRBJ1-6 TRBV6-2/TRBV6-3 few TGTGCCAGCAGTTACTCGGTGGGTCTTTCACCCCTCCACTTT CASSYSVGLSPLHF
TRBD1 TRBJ1-4 TRBV12-3/TRBV12-4 few TGTGCCAGCAATCCCGGGACAGTGAATGAAAAACTGTTTTTT CASNPGTVNEKLFF
. TRBJ2-7 TRBV30 few TGTGCCTGGAGTGTACTCAGGTACGAGCAGTACTTC CAWSVLRYEQYF
. TRBJ2-1 TRBV7-2 . TGTGCCAGCAGCTCAACAGCCTCCGACTACAATGAGCAGTTCTTC CASSSTASDYNEQFF
TRBD2 TRBJ2-5 TRBV4-2 . TGTGCCAGCAGCCAAGACGGATTTGCGGGGGGTCAGGGGACCCAGTACTTC CASSQDGFAGGQGTQYF
. TRBJ1-2 TRBV5-1 many TGCGCCAGCAGCTTGTTGGGCTCCTATGGCTACACCTTC CASSLLGSYGYTF
TRBD2 TRBJ2-1 TRBV20-1 . TGCAGTGCTCAAAAGTGGACTAGCGGGAGTGGGGATGAGCAGTTCTTC CSAQKWTSGSGDEQFF
. TRBJ2-1 TRBV28 many TGTGCTCATGAGGGGGGCAATGAGCAGTTCTTC CAHEGGNEQFF
TRBD1 TRBJ1-2 TRBV30 . TGTGCCGGCCAGGGGGCGGGCTATGGCTACACCTTC CAGQGAGYGYTF
. TRBJ2-5 TRBV7-2 few TGTGCCAGCAGCTTCGGTTACAGGGTCACCCAAGAGACCCAGTACTTC CASSFGYRVTQETQYF
TRBD1 TRBJ2-3 TRBV2 . TGTGCCAGCACACAGGGGAGCACAGATACGCAGTATTTT CASTQGSTDTQYF
. TRBJ2-3 TRBV20-1 few TGCAGTGCTCTAGGGGGGTCGACTAGCACAGATACGCAGTATTTT CSALGGSTSTDTQYF
. TRBJ2-7 TRBV7-2 few TGTGCCAGCAGCGCCCAGACTGGCCCCTGGAGGTCCTACGAGCAGTACTTC CASSAQTGPWRSYEQYF
. TRBJ2-7 TRBV12-3/TRBV12-4 many TGTGCCAGCAGTTTTCCAGGATCTTACGAGCAGTACTTC CASSFPGSYEQYF
. TRBJ1-1 TRBV7-2 . TGTGCCAGCAGCTTGGAGGGTGCTACGAACACTGAAGCTTTCTTT CASSLEGATNTEAFF
. TRBJ1-4 TRBV20-1 . TGCAGTGCTAGAGATTTTCTGAATGAAAAACTGTTTTTT CSARDFLNEKLFF
TRBD2 TRBJ2-3 TRBV6-2/TRBV6-3 . TGTGCCAGCATTTCTAGCGGACTCACAGATACGCAGTATTTT CASISSGLTDTQYF